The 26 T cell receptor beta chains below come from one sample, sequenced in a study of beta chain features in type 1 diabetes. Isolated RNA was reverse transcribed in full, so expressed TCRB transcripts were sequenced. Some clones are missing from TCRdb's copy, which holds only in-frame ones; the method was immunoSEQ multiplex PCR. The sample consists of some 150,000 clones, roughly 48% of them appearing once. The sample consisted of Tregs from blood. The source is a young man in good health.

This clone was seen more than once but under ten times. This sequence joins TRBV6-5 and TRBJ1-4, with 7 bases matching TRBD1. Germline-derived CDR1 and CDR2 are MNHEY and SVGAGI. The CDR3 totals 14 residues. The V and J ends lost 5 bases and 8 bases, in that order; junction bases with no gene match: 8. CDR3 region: CASSRTGVGEKLFF. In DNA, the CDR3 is TGTGCCAGCAGTAGAACAGGGGTTGGCGAAAAACTGTTTTTT.

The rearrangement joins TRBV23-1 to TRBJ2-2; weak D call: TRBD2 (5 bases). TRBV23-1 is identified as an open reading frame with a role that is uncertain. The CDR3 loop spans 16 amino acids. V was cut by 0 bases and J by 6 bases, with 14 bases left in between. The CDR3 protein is CASSQSSPGRAGELFF. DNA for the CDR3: TGCGCCAGCAGTCAATCGAGTCCGGGAAGAGCCGGGGAGCTGTTTTTT.

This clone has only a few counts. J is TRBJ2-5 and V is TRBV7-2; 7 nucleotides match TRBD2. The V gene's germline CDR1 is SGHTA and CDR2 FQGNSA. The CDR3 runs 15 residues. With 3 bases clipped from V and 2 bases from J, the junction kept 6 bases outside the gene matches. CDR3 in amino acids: CASSFSGTTQETQYF. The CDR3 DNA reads TGTGCCAGCAGCTTCTCCGGGACTACACAAGAGACCCAGTACTTC.

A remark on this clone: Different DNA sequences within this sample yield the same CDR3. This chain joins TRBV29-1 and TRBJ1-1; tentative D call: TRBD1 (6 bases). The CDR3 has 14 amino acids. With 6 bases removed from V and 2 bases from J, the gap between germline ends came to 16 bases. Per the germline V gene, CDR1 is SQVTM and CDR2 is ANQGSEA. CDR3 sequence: CSVAPTGPNTEAFF. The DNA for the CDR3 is TGCAGCGTCGCACCGACAGGACCAAACACTGAAGCTTTCTTT.

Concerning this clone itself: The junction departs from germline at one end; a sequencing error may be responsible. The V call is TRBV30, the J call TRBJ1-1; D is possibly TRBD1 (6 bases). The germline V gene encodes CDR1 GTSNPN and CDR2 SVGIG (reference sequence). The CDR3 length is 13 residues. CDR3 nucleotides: TGTGCCTGTACTATGGGGGCAGGTATTGCGGCTTCCTTT. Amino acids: CACTMGAGIAASF.

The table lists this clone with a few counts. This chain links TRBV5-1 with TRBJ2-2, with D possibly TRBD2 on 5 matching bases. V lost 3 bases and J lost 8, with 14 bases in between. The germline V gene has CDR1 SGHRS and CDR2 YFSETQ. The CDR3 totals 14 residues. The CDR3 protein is CASSWLTTKGELFF. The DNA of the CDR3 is TGCGCCAGCAGCTGGTTGACTACGAAAGGGGAGCTGTTTTTT.

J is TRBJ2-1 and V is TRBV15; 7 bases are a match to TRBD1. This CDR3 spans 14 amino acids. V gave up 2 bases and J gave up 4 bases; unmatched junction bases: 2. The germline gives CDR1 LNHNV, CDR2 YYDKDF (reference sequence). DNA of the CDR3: TGTGCCACCAGCAGAAGACAGGGATACAATGAGCAGTTCTTC. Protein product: CATSRRQGYNEQFF.

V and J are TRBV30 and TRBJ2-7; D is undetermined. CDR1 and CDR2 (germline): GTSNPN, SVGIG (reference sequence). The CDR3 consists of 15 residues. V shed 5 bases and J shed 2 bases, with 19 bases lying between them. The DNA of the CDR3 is TGTGCCTGGGGCGATAAGACACGCGCTACCTACGAGCAGTACTTC. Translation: CAWGDKTRATYEQYF.

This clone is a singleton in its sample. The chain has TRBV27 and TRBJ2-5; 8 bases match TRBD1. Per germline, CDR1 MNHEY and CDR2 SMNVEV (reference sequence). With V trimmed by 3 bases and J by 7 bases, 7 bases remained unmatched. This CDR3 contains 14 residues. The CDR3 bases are TGTGCCAGCAGTTTGGACAGGGTAGGCGGGACCCAGTACTTC. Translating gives CASSLDRVGGTQYF.

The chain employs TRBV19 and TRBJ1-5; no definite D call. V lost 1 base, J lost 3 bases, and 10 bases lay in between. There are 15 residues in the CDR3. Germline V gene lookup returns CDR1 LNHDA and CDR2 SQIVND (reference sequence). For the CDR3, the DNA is TGTGCCAGTAGTATAGTTGGGAGGAACAATCAGCCCCAGCATTTT. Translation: CASSIVGRNNQPQHF.

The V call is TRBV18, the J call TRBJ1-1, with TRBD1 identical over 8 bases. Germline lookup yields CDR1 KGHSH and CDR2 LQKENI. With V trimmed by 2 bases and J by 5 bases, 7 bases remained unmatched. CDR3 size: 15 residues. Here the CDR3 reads CASSPTQGAFTEAFF. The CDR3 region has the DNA TGTGCCAGCTCACCAACGCAGGGGGCATTTACTGAAGCTTTCTTT.

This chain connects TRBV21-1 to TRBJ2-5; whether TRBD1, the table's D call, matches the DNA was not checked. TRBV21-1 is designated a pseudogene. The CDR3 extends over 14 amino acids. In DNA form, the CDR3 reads TGTGCCAGCAGAACGGGGACAGGGAGACAGACCCAGTACTTC. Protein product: CASRTGTGRQTQYF.

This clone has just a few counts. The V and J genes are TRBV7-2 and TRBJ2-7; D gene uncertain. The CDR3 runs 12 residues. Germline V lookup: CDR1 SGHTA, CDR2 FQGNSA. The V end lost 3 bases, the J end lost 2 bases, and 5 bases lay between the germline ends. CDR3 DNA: TGTGCCAGCAGCTTCGGTCCCTACGAGCAGTACTTC. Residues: CASSFGPYEQYF.

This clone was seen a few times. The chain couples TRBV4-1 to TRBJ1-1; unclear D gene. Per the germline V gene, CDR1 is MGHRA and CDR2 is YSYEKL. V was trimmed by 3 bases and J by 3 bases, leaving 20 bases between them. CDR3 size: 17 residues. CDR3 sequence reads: CASSHVVGVGRDTEAFF. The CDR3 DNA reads TGCGCCAGCAGCCACGTGGTTGGAGTAGGCCGAGACACTGAAGCTTTCTTT.

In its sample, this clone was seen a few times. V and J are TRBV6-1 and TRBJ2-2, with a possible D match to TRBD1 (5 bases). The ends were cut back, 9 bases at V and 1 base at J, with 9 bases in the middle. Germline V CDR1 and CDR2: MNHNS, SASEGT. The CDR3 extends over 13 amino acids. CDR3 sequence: CASATGNTGELFF. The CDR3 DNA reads TGTGCCAGTGCCACAGGGAACACCGGGGAGCTGTTTTTT.

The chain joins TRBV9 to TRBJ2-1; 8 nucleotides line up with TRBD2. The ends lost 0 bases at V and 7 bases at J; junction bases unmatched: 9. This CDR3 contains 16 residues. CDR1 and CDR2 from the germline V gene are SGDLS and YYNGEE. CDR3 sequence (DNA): TGTGCCAGCAGCGTAGGGGCGGGAGGACTCTGGAATGAGCAGTTCTTC. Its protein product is CASSVGAGGLWNEQFF.

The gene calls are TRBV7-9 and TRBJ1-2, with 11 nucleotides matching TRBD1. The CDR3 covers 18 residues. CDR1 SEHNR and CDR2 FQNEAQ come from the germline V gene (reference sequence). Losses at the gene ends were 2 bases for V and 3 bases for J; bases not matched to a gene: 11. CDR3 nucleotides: TGTGCCAGCAGCTTACAGAGGACAGGGGGCGCCAGGGACTATGGCTACACCTTC. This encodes CASSLQRTGGARDYGYTF.

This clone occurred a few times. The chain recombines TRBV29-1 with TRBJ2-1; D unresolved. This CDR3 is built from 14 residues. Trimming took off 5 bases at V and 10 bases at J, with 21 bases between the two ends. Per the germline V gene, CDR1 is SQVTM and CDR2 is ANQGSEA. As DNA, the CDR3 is TGCAGCGTTATTGTCCTAGATATTACAATCGAGCAGTTCTTC. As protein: CSVIVLDITIEQFF.

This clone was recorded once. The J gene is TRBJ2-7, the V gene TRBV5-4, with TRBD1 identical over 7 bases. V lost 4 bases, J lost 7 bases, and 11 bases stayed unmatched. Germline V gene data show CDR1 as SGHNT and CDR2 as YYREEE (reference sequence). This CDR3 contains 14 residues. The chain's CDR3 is CASSGRTGAREQYF. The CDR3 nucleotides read TGTGCCAGCAGCGGAAGGACAGGCGCCCGTGAGCAGTACTTC.

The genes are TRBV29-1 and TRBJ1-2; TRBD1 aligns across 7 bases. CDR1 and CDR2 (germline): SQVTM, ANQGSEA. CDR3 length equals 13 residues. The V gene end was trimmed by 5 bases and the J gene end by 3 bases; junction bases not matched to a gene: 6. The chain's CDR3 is CSVSQGGDYGYTF. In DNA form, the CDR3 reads TGCAGCGTTTCTCAGGGGGGCGACTATGGCTACACCTTC.

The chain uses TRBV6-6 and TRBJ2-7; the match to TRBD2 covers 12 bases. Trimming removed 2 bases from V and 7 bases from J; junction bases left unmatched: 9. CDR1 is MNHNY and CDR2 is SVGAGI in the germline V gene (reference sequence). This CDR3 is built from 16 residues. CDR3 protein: CASSYHRLAGVGEQYF. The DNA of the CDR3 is TGTGCCAGCAGTTACCATAGACTAGCGGGAGTGGGTGAGCAGTACTTC.

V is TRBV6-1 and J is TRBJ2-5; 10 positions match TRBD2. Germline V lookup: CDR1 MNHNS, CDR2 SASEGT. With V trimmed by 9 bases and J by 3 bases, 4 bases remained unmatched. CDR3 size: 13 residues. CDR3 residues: CASASGGEETQYF. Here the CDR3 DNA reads TGTGCCAGTGCAAGCGGGGGGGAAGAGACCCAGTACTTC.

The CDR3 here is CASSQGTERGYEQYF. The CDR3 DNA reads TGTGCCAGCAGCCAAGGGACGGAGCGGGGGTACGAGCAGTACTTC. J is TRBJ2-5 and V is TRBV4-2; the match to TRBD2 covers 8 bases. The DNA end is a closer match to TRBJ2-7, so the J assignment may be wrong. From germline, CDR1 is LGHNA and CDR2 YNFKEQ. CDR3 size: 15 residues.

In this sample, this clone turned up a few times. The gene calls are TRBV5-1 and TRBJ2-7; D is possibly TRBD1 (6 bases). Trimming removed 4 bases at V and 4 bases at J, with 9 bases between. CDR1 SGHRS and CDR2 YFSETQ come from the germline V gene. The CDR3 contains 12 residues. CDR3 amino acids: CASSVDRYEQYF. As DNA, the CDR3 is TGCGCCAGCAGCGTGGACAGATACGAGCAGTACTTC. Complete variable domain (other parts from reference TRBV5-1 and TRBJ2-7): KAGVTQTPRYLIKTRGQQVTLSCSPISGHRSVSWYQQTPGQGLQFLFEYFSETQRNKGNFPGRFSGRQFSNSRSEMNVSTLELGDSALYLCASSVDRYEQYFGPGTRLTVT.

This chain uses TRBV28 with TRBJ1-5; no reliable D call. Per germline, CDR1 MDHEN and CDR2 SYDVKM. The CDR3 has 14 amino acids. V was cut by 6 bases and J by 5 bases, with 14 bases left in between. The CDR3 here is CASSSLTVYQPQHF. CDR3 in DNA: TGTGCCAGCAGCTCCCTAACAGTTTATCAGCCCCAGCATTTT.

CDR3 protein: CASSPSRAGTGQRSLNEQFF. DNA of the CDR3: TGCGCCAGCAGCCCCAGTCGGGCCGGAACCGGACAGCGATCCCTCAATGAGCAGTTCTTC. The chain links TRBV4-1 to TRBJ2-1, with D possibly matching TRBD1 (6 bases). Germline V gene data show CDR1 as MGHRA and CDR2 as YSYEKL. The CDR3 has 20 amino acids. The V and J ends lost 4 bases and 6 bases respectively, with 31 bases between them.